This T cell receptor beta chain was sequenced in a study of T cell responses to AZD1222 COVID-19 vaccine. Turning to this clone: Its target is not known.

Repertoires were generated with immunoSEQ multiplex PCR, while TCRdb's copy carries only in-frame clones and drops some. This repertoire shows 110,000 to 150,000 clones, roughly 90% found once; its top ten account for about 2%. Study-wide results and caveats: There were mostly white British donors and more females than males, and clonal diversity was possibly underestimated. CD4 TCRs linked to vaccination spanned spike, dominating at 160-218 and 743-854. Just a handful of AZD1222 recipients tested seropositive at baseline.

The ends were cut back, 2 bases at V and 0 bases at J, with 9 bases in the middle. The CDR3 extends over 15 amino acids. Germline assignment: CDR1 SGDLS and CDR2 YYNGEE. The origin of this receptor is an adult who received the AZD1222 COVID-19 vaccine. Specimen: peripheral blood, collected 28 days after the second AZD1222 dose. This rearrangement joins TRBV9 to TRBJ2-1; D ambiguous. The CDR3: CASSVTGNSYNEQFF. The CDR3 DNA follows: TGTGCCAGCAGCGTGACTGGCAACTCCTACAATGAGCAGTTCTTC.